This T cell receptor beta chain was found in a study of cytomegalovirus exposure and HLA in healthy donors (dated by TCRdb to about 2017). For context, the study as a whole: In an earlier analysis of 587 of the donors, approximately 260 Gb of sequence data and 90 million to 130 million unique TCR beta sequences from roughly 180 million T cells were reported. The number of donors typed differed by locus, with roughly 629-640 for A, B, C, DRB1 and DQB1, about 500 for DQA1, 600 to 610 for DPA1, and 450 to 480 for DPB1. To predict cytomegalovirus infection status, the study combined high-throughput TCR immunosequencing, statistical association of individual TCRs with disease status, and machine learning. An early release covering 500 to 750 HLA-typed donors comprised around 300 gigabases of sequencing data and tens of millions of unique TCR sequences. The genetic ancestry cluster associated with self-reported Caucasian donors included 65% to 90% of the roughly 400 genotyped donors. Rather than drawing on any new phenotypic data, the later analysis identified candidate immune exposures from TCR beta sequences and the way those sequences occurred across donors. All discovery cohort repertoires had been generated using a single sequencing platform. The aim of the study was to test whether cataloging public T cell receptors could identify signatures of past pathogen exposure. Using immunosequencing, the study profiled T cell repertoires from approximately 700 subjects and related those repertoires to cytomegalovirus serostatus. Genome-wide SNP genotypes for about 60% of the roughly 700 donors were used in a later genetic analysis, which treated that subset as a discovery cohort. Five DR-DQ haplotypes were treated as single units for association and clustering because of strong linkage in the cohort. HLA typing included class I and class II loci at four-digit resolution. In a later analysis, previously published TCR beta repertoires from 550 to 750 donors were re-analyzed and high-resolution HLA genotyping was added so that TCR occurrence patterns could be studied. On average, roughly 240,000 unique TCR beta nucleotide sequences were sequenced per donor among 398 genotyped donors of the cohort, with around 19% of those sequences being non-productive. Alongside the repertoire data, information on donor age, sex, ethnicity and CMV serostatus was compiled. In addition to the first cohort of hundreds of subjects, a separate validation cohort of some 120 different subjects was used. To decide whether each TCR beta V gene segment behaved as functional or pseudogenic, an earlier analysis of some 570 of the donors relied on high-throughput TCR beta sequencing. General study outcomes and caveats: HLA typing was unavailable for some donors at each locus, so association tests used only the typed subset. Across donors, most TCR sequences were observed very rarely, whereas some public TCRs were present in many individuals. The cohort was sequenced for TCR beta chains only, and without alpha or paired-chain data the features that could be detected were limited. A later genetic analysis reported fewer N-insertions in productive TCRs among donors in an Asian-associated ancestry cluster than the 666-donor mean. At a false discovery rate of 0.05, a later analysis linked under 20,000 TCR beta sequences to specific HLA alleles. In a later analysis, HLA-associated TCR beta chains showed more clonal expansion and lower generation probabilities than non-associated chains that were equally common. The classifier was reported to diagnose cytomegalovirus status with high specificity and sensitivity in both the original cohort and the validation cohort. The authors suggested that the approach could potentially be extended to other disease states and immunological phenotypes. Because the 87-base-pair reads could not distinguish some IMGT-functional V segments, including TRBV6-2 and TRBV6-3, those segments were excluded. In a later analysis, TCR association rates were found to vary across HLA loci, with the most associated TCRs seen for DRB1 alleles and the fewest for HLA-C alleles. A later analysis found that most CMV-associated TCR beta chains appeared HLA-restricted, with HLA associations seemingly driven largely by CMV exposure. CMV serostatus was the only immune exposure information available for the cohort. When HLA alleles, especially DR and DQ, strongly co-occurred, attributing TCR associations to individual alleles was difficult. An association between a missense DCLRE1C variant and V-gene and J-gene trimming of TCR beta chains was found in a later genetic analysis and replicated in an independent cohort. The presence/absence analyses assumed that sequencing depth was roughly uniform across donors, and that assumption may not be true. A later analysis reported that several top co-occurrence clusters appeared linked to parvovirus B19, influenza, CMV and Epstein-Barr virus. Because counts were too low, some 16 rarely observed V segments, including chromosome 9 orphons, were excluded from the earlier analysis of some 590 of the donors. A further reported finding was that TCR beta sequences accurately predicted the HLA-A and HLA-B alleles for most subjects in the first cohort. The sequencing pipeline was judged likely to have produced a cluster of highly shared sequence variants as a technical artifact. Linkage disequilibrium might explain the correlated functional status among segregating V segments, but an unknown experimental factor could not be excluded. A few of the identified cytomegalovirus-associated TCR beta chains were confirmed in vitro to be specific for cytomegalovirus antigens. In an earlier analysis of more than 450 of the donors, most TCR beta V segments were observed in productive rearrangements about 90% or about 30% of the time, broadly matching IMGT annotations. The study gave a list of under 200 TCR beta chains associated with cytomegalovirus.

V sheds 5 bases and J sheds 0 bases, leaving 14 bases between their ends. The CDR3 sequence holds 16 residues, the cysteine and phenylalanine included. Only the CDR3 part of the read is kept: 48 bases, read in frame from the first base. Looking up the germline V gene yields CDR1 SGHVS and CDR2 FNYEAQ. The cohort consisted of approximately 670 healthy bone marrow donors. All cohort members were sampled while nominally healthy, although unrecorded immune exposures were likely present. The donor tested CMV seronegative and was one of the 352 seronegative cohort members. A peripheral blood sample was collected from each donor, and TCR beta sequencing was performed on peripheral blood mononuclear cells. Genomic DNA was extracted from the blood cell samples with the Qiagen DNeasy Blood Extraction Kit. The library was prepared using the immunoSEQ multiplex PCR assay. A mixture of 60 forward primers for TCR Vbeta segments and 13 reverse primers for TCR Jbeta segments was used in the multiplex PCR. The CDR3 region of rearranged TCR beta genes was amplified from genomic DNA by a multiplex PCR assay. The amplified TCR beta libraries were sequenced on the Illumina HiSeq System as 87-base-pair reads. In the paper's pipeline: Across the 500 to 850 repertoires, a later analysis counted roughly 77 million unique TCR beta chains, approximately 12 million of which were shared by at least two donors. A nearest-neighbor algorithm error-corrected the raw reads and collapsed the reads into unique sequences, merging closely related sequences to remove PCR and sequencing errors. To assign V, D and J gene segments, CDR3 sequences were aligned to IMGT reference sequences. For a sequence to be retained, at least a six-nucleotide match to both a V gene segment and a J gene segment was required. Rearrangements were called productive when the CDR3 lacked stop codons and stayed in frame with V and J; all others were non-productive. Following IMGT convention, CDR3 was defined as the stretch from the second conserved V-encoded cysteine up to the conserved J-encoded phenylalanine. In an earlier analysis of 550 to 650 of the donors, sequences lacking an unambiguous match to a single V gene segment were excluded. In an earlier analysis of some 590 of the donors, V segments were called functional above 56.7% productive rearrangements and were called segregating when the between-donor standard deviation exceeded 5%. A statistical classification framework was built to diagnose cytomegalovirus status from the catalog of TCR beta chain sequences. In a later analysis, V and J genes were assigned by comparing TCR nucleotide sequences against IMGT/GENE-DB human TR gene sequences. The TCRdist pipeline was used in a later analysis to assign CDR3 sequences and most-parsimonious VDJ recombination scenarios. In a later analysis, each TCR beta chain was defined by its CDR3 amino acid sequence together with its V-gene family, and reads lacking a unique V-gene family were excluded. In a later analysis, 450 to 600 highly shared, low-generation-probability nucleotide sequences were removed to address suspected cross-contamination and a sequencing artifact. For each public chain, a later analysis derived a clonal expansion index from normalized ranks of inferred template counts within each repertoire. In a later analysis, generation probabilities were computed using a VDJ recombination model fitted to out-of-frame rearrangements, and the results were checked against IGoR. In a later analysis, TCR-TCR, TCR-HLA and TCR-CMV co-occurrence was scored with hypergeometric tests, and a repertoire-size bias correction was applied to TCR pairs. False discovery rates were estimated in a later analysis by permuting HLA or CMV assignments 20 times. In a later analysis, co-occurring TCRs were grouped with DBSCAN, and TCRdist sequence similarity was added when clustering was performed within HLA-allele-positive subsets. Co-occurrence clustering excluded repertoires with fewer than 30,000 or more than 120,000 public chains, plus five with anomalous nucleotide sharing. The immuneACCESS repertoire file appears here via TCRdb, limited to in-frame rearrangements. These files lack a portion of the clones; in checked studies, under half of the deficit traces to unresolved V genes, and the cause of the others is not known. V and J calls plus clone size are reproduced from that table; the DNA served to infer D and trimming. The sample contains under 200,000 clones, 81% of them found a single time. The ten largest clonotypes hold over 3.5% of the sample.

Worth noting for this clone: No cognate antigen has been identified for it. Base qualities are not at hand, and no much larger clone is one base apart.

The chain is assembled from TRBV7-6 and TRBJ2-1; the best D guess is TRBD1, with 6 bases matching. This receptor was taken from a man between 50 and 59 years old in good health and CMV-seronegative. The specimen was PBMCs. CDR3 sequence: CASSPQQGPSYNEQFF. At the DNA level, the sequence is TGTGCCAGCAGCCCCCAGCAGGGGCCCTCCTACAATGAGCAGTTCTTC. With all but the CDR3 taken from the reference TRBV7-6 and TRBJ2-1 genes, the full variable domain is: GAGVSQSPRYKVTKRGQDVALRCDPISGHVSLYWYRQALGQGPEFLTYFNYEAQQDKSGLPNDRFSAERPEGSISTLTIQRTEQRDSAMYRCASSPQQGPSYNEQFFGPGTRLTVL.